The TCR beta chain described here comes from a study of T cell responses to AZD1222 COVID-19 vaccine (TCRdb year 2021). About the investigation overall: TCR sequencing was performed for about 250 trial participants, of whom about 200 were given two doses of AZD1222 and around 25 were given two doses of MenACWY control vaccine. Enrollment into the trials was organized by age into subgroups of 18-55, 56-69 and 70-plus years, and those subgroups contained roughly 140, 27 and 60 TCR-sequenced participants, respectively.

Overall study outcomes, separate from this receptor: The vaccine-associated CD4 TCRs covered the entire spike protein, and the dominant responses fell in regions 160-218 and 743-854. Only five or six AZD1222 recipients were SARS-CoV-2 seropositive at baseline, limiting conclusions about previously exposed vaccinees. No day 14 peak-response samples were available, so repertoires were characterized only after the peak T cell response. Most participants were white British and females outnumbered males, and the authors suggested that clonal diversity may have been underestimated. The 56-69-year group was small, and its depth increase did not reach significance, likely because of low power. After two AZD1222 doses, both the breadth and the depth of spike-specific TCRs were significantly higher than at day 0 and than in MenACWY recipients. Nearly half of unique spike-specific TCRs reportedly recognized epitopes outside regions mutated in the B.1.351 and B.1.1.7 variants.

This sample's time point label indicates: about 28 days (+/-7) after the second vaccine dose. AZD1222 recipients whose second dose came at about 4 weeks and those whose second dose came at about 12 weeks were combined into one group, since spike-specific TCR depth and breadth did not differ between the two schedules. Samples from vaccinated people were obtained from the UK trials COV001 and COV002, which included a single-blind randomized controlled phase 2/3 trial of AZD1222 (ChAdOx1 nCoV-19) in healthy adults. For TCRbeta chain sequencing, PBMC samples were collected from trial participants at day 0 and at day 28 after the second dose. The CDR3 regions of human TCRbeta chains were analyzed by immunosequencing. The original pipeline was this. TCRs in the repertoires were matched against a reference library of SARS-CoV-2-specific TCRs that had been generated with the MIRA antigen-specificity platform. Breadth was defined as the fraction of unique TCRs that were SARS-CoV-2-associated. Depth was defined as the fraction of total T cells that were SARS-CoV-2-associated. Using the MIRA data, each spike-specific TCR was mapped to the spike region that the TCR reacts to and placed in a CD4 or CD8 class. Log10-transformed breadth and depth values were compared by one-way ANOVA with Sidak's multiple comparisons tests. The clones in this table, taken by TCRdb from immuneACCESS, are in-frame only. Not every clone is retained; where verified, under half of the shortfall comes from an unresolved V gene, and the cause of the rest is unknown. V and J calls and clone size are copied from that table; D and trimming were computed from the DNA. Counted in this sample were approximately 120,000 clones; around 85% of them appeared once. In total, the top ten clones hold less than 5.5% of the sample.

Concerning this clone: No antigen is known for it. Base-call qualities are not available, and no considerably larger clone is one nucleotide away.

From a lookup of the germline V gene, CDR1 and CDR2 are KGHSH and LQKENI. V is pared back by 1 base and J by 0 bases, with 10 bases lying between the germline termini. The CDR3 covers 16 residues, taking in both the cysteine and the phenylalanine. The kept DNA is CDR3 alone, 48 bases in frame from the first base. The receptor comes from an adult who received the AZD1222 COVID-19 vaccine. Recombination joined TRBV18 with TRBJ1-3; a weak D assignment points to TRBD1 (5 bases agree). Material: peripheral blood, obtained 28 days after the second AZD1222 dose. The CDR3 loop reads CASSPRGDSSGNTIYF. The DNA reads TGTGCCAGCTCACCACGGGGGGATTCCTCTGGAAACACCATATATTTT.